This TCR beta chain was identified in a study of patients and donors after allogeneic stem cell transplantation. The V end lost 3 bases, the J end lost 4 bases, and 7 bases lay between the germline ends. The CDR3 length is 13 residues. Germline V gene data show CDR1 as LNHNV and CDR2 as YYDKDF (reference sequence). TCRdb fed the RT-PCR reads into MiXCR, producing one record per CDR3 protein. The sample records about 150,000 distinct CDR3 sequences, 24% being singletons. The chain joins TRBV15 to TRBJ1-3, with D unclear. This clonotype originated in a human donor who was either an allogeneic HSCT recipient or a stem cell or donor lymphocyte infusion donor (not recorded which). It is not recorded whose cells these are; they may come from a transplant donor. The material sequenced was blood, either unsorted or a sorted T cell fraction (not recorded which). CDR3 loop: CATSRDVGNTIYF. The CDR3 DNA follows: TGTGCCACCAGCAGGGACGTCGGAAACACCATATATTTT.